Listed below are T cell receptor beta chains from one sample, sequenced in a study of T cell changes during pregnancy in multiple sclerosis. Method: immunoSEQ multiplex PCR; TCRdb's copy keeps in-frame clones and lacks some. The data hold some 46,000 clones, with roughly 92% observed a single time. The sample comprised peripheral blood. Receptor source: a female donor with multiple sclerosis, enrolled in a pregnancy study. The CDR3 runs from the conserved cysteine through the conserved F or W. Each record gives: CDR3 protein, J gene, V gene, CDR3 length.

CASSPTQYNEQFF | TRBJ2-1 | TRBV18 | 13
CASSETGATNQPQHF | TRBJ1-5 | TRBV2 | 15
CAISDPGRTNYGYTF | TRBJ1-2 | TRBV10-3 | 15
CASSRTGAALGGNTIYF | TRBJ1-3 | TRBV9 | 17
CASSLLPGTGVRYEQYF | TRBJ2-7 | TRBV5-1 | 17
CASSLGKGYEQYF | TRBJ2-7 | TRBV27 | 13
CASSFTSSYEQYF | TRBJ2-7 | TRBV27 | 13
CASSAGTSYHEQFF | TRBJ2-1 | TRBV5-1 | 14
CASSFFGDETQYF | TRBJ2-5 | TRBV7-9 | 13
CASSPRQALGNEKLFF | TRBJ1-4 | TRBV18 | 16
CASSEEDRQPQHF | TRBJ1-5 | TRBV6-4 | 13
CASSATGAGGYTF | TRBJ1-2 | TRBV9 | 13
CASLQNLNTEAFF | TRBJ1-1 | TRBV6-1 | 13
CSVSGTGGLYEQYF | TRBJ2-7 | TRBV29-1 | 14
CASRFIGTGNYGYTF | TRBJ1-2 | TRBV28 | 15
CASNLNSALDHEQYF | TRBJ2-7 | TRBV11-2 | 15
CASSVGLSYNEQFF | TRBJ2-1 | TRBV5-1 | 14
CASSIGTVVNQPQHF | TRBJ1-5 | TRBV19 | 15
CASSYGTGYEQYF | TRBJ2-7 | TRBV27 | 13
CASSSQGGQETQYF | TRBJ2-5 | TRBV7-7 | 14
CASSLKGAQYF | TRBJ2-7 | TRBV6-5 | 11
CASRGRVNTEAFF | TRBJ1-1 | TRBV19 | 13
CASRPGGSGRSDTQYF | TRBJ2-3 | TRBV28 | 16
CASTYIQGDQPQHF | TRBJ1-5 | TRBV6-6 | 14
CASSTGQGSSTDTQYF | TRBJ2-3 | TRBV19 | 16
CASSWTSGSSTGELFF | TRBJ2-2 | TRBV5-4 | 16
CASSRGGGRNEQFF | TRBJ2-1 | TRBV27 | 14
CASSPLTGLQETQYF | TRBJ2-5 | TRBV19 | 15
CASSQGLAASYEQYF | TRBJ2-7 | TRBV4-2 | 15
CASSLAAVQTSGRAVNEQFF | TRBJ2-1 | TRBV5-4 | 20
CASSRAKGLDTEAFF | TRBJ1-1 | TRBV5-1 | 15
CASRPDRNSGNTIYF | TRBJ1-3 | TRBV6-6 | 15
CASSLQGDTEAFF | TRBJ1-1 | TRBV11-2 | 13
CASRDSGYGNTIYF | TRBJ1-3 | TRBV19 | 14
CASSQDSGNSNYGYTF | TRBJ1-2 | TRBV4-1 | 16
CATVGNWPGELFF | TRBJ2-2 | TRBV28 | 13
CASSRGLAGEYNEQFF | TRBJ2-1 | TRBV4-1 | 16
CSASLRETQYF | TRBJ2-5 | TRBV20-1 | 11
CASSLQGTRTDTQYF | TRBJ2-3 | TRBV7-2 | 15
CASSPGKRSSYEQYF | TRBJ2-7 | TRBV18 | 15